This entry concerns a single TCR beta chain. The data belong to a study of blood T cell repertoires in COVID-19. Study in general: The cDNA or gDNA used as material had been derived from T cells, B-cell-depleted T cells, or PBMCs.

Produced via immunoSEQ multiplex PCR; TCRdb's table is partial and in-frame only. Of about 530,000 clones in the sample, around 90% were seen once. The trim removed 4 bases at V and 6 bases at J, leaving 14 bases unmatched. This CDR3 comprises 16 residues. The germline CDR1 and CDR2 sequences are LGHDT and YNNKEL (reference sequence). This receptor was obtained from a woman aged 45-59 years with COVID-19, enrolled during active disease. The sample consisted of peripheral blood. The chain has TRBV3-1 (or the pseudogene TRBV3-2) and TRBJ1-1, with 7 bases fitting TRBD1. CDR3 in amino acids: CASSPPRRTGFAEAFF. The DNA of the CDR3 is TGTGCCAGCAGCCCCCCGCGGAGGACAGGCTTCGCTGAAGCTTTCTTT.